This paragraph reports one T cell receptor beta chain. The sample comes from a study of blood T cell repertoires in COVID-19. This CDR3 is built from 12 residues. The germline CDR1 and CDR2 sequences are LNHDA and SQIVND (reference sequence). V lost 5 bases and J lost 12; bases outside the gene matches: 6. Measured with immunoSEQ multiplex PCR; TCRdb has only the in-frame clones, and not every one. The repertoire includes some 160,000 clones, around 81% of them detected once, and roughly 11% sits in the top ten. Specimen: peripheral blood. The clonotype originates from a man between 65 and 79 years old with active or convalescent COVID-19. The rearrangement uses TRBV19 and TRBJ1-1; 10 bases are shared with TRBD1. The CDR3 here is CASSAGQGTSFF. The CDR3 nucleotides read TGTGCCAGTAGTGCGGGACAGGGGACTTCTTTCTTT.